This T cell receptor beta chain derives from a study of OX40 agonist ivuxolimab in advanced cancers. Notes on the research overall: Ivuxolimab was an agonistic, fully human IgG2 monoclonal antibody directed against OX40 (CD134), a costimulatory receptor. Intravenous ivuxolimab was administered to patients every 2 weeks at six dose levels: 0.01, 0.1, 0.3, 1.5, 3 and 10 mg/kg. Partial responses were achieved by three dose-escalation patients, of whom one had hepatocellular carcinoma and two had cutaneous melanoma. The dose-escalation cohort was 80% to 90% male with a mean age of about 58 years, ranging from roughly 23 to 80. The purpose of peripheral TCRbeta sequencing was to test whether ivuxolimab changed TCR sequence diversity and led to clonal T-cell expansion. Of the approximately 50 dose-escalation patients, hepatocellular carcinoma was present in approximately 20, melanoma in approximately 15, renal cell carcinoma in 9 and head and neck cancer in 9. The paper reports the monotherapy dose-escalation portion (N of about 51 patients) of the phase I ivuxolimab trial. Patients were allowed to have had prior anti-PD-1, anti-PD-L1 or anti-CTLA-4 therapy, and approximately 43% of the dose-escalation patients had previously received checkpoint inhibitors. What the study reported, not specific to this receptor: Partial responders in the 0.1-3.0 mg/kg groups had among the lowest normalized peripheral clonal expansion, especially among CD8+ T cells. Antigen specificity was not determined for the clonally expanded peripheral T cells. Low levels of normalized T-cell clonal expansion were also seen in some nonresponding patients. After ivuxolimab, CD8+ T cells had more expanded clones than CD4+ T cells on average. At doses from 0.1 to 3.0 mg/kg, clonal expansion was seen in both CD4+ and CD8+ blood T cells between baseline and week 6.

The trial excluded patients who had a history of autoimmune disease or who were on systemic immunosuppression. Peripheral blood for TCR sequencing was drawn from every dose cohort at baseline, at cycle 4 day 1 and at cycle 7 day 1. Samples came from an open-label, multicenter, first-in-human phase I dose-escalation trial of ivuxolimab. Adults with locally advanced or metastatic melanoma, renal cell carcinoma, hepatocellular carcinoma or head and neck squamous cell carcinoma were enrolled in the trial. Before TCR sequencing, CD4+ T cells and CD8+ T cells were sorted from peripheral blood as separate populations. Points on this clone: Its antigen is currently not known. No base quality values were provided; no much bigger clone lies one nucleotide off.

The junction shows trimming of 6 bases on V and 4 bases on J, plus 18 bases between the germline ends. Inclusive of the bounding cysteine and phenylalanine, the CDR3 is 15 residues long. Here the CDR3 DNA is all that survives: 45 bases in frame from base 1. CDR1 and CDR2 were assigned from the germline V gene (reference sequence) as MNHEY and SMNVEV. For sequencing of the TCRbeta CDR3 region, genomic DNA was extracted from the sorted cells. The immunoSEQ Assay was used to sequence the TCRbeta CDR3 regions. TCRdb took over this immuneACCESS table, retaining in-frame rearrangements with V and J assigned. Such tables are incomplete; in checked studies, under half of the missing clones stem from an unresolved V gene, and the remainder is unexplained. In all, the sample holds about 64,000 clones, and around 84% of those were seen once. In total, the top ten clones hold around 5% of the sample.

This receptor was obtained from an adult with an advanced solid tumor such as melanoma, head and neck, liver or kidney cancer. The rearranged segments are TRBV27 and TRBJ1-2; no D segment can be confidently identified. Sequenced material: CD4+ or CD8+ T cells sorted from blood, taken in a trial of the OX40 agonist ivuxolimab. The bases read TGTGCCAGCAGCTACCGACCCTTGAAAGGCTATGGCTACACCTTC. This translates into CASSYRPLKGYGYTF.